The sequence of this TCR beta chain was determined in a study of T cells in localized non-small cell lung cancer. Germline V CDR1 and CDR2: SEHNR, FQNEAQ (reference sequence). The V and J ends lost 3 bases and 3 bases respectively, with 14 bases between them. This CDR3 is 16 amino acids long. Only in-frame clones appear in the TCRdb table, and some are missing; sequencing was by immunoSEQ multiplex PCR. This sample has 50,000 or so clones; around 82% occur once, and the top ten carry around 4.5%. Findings and caveats of the study: Heterogeneity within the tumor remains possible, as just one region underwent sequencing. In adjacent lung, a median about 52 of the top 100 tumor clones were found.

Remarks on this clone: The antigen is unknown.

The J gene is TRBJ2-2, the V gene TRBV7-9; D is perhaps TRBD2 (6 bases). Sequencing was performed on PBMCs, taken before any cancer treatment. This TCR derives from a woman aged 35 to 70 with stage II lung adenocarcinoma. The CDR3 nucleotides read TGTGCCAGCAGCTTGGGAGGAATTGGTCACACCGGGGAGCTGTTTTTT. Protein: CASSLGGIGHTGELFF.